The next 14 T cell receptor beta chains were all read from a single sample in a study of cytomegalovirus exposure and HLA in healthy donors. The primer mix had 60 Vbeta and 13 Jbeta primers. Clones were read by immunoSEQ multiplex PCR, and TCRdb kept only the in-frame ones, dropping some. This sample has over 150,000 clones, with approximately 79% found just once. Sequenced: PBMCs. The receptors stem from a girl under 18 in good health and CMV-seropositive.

CDR3 coding DNA: TGCGCCAGCAGCCAAGCGACAGAAACCCCTAACTATGGCTACACCTTC. Translated: CASSQATETPNYGYTF. The rearrangement uses TRBV4-3 and TRBJ1-2, with a tentative D call TRBD1 (5 bases). Germline V gene lookup returns CDR1 LGHNA and CDR2 YSLEER. Between the trimmed V and J ends, which lost 1 base and 0 bases, there was a span of 12 bases. The CDR3 is 16 amino acids.

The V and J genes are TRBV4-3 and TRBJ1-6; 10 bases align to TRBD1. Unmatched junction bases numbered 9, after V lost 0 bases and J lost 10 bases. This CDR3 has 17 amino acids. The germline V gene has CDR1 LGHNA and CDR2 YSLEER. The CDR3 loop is CASSQDLGGQGDSPLHF. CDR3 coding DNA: TGCGCCAGCAGCCAAGATTTGGGAGGACAGGGGGACTCACCCCTCCACTTT.

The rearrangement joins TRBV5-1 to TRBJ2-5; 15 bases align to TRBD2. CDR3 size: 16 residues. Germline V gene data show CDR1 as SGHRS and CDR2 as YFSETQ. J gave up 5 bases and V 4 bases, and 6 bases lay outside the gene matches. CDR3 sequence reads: CASSLGLAGGAETQYF. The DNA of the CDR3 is TGCGCCAGCAGCCTCGGACTAGCGGGGGGGGCGGAGACCCAGTACTTC.

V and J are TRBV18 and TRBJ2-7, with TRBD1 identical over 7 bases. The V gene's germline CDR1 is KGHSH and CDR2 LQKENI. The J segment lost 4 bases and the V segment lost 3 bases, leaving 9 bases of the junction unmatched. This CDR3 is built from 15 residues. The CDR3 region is CASSPVRTGIYEQYF. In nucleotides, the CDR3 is TGTGCCAGCTCACCCGTAAGGACAGGTATATACGAGCAGTACTTC. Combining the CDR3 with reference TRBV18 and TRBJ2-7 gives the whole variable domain NAGVMQNPRHLVRRRGQEARLRCSPMKGHSHVYWYRQLPEEGLKFMVYLQKENIIDESGMPKERFSAEFPKEGPSILRIQQVVRGDSAAYFCASSPVRTGIYEQYFGPGTRLTVT.

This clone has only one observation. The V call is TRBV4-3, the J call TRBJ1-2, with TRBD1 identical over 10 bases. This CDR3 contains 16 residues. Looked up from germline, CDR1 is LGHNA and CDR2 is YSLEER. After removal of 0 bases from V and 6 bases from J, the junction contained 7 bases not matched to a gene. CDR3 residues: CASSQERDRGGNGYTF. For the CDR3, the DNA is TGCGCCAGCAGCCAAGAACGGGACAGGGGAGGCAATGGCTACACCTTC.

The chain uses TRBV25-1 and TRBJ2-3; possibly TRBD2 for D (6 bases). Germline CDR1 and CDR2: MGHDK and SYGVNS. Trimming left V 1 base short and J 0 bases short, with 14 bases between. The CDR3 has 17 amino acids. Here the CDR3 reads CASSESRPGESTDTQYF. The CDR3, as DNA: TGTGCCAGCAGTGAATCGCGACCGGGGGAGAGCACAGATACGCAGTATTTT.

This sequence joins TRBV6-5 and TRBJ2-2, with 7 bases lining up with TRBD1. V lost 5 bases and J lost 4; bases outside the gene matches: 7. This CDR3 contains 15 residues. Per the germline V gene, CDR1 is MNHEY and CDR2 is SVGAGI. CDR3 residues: CASSMDDRATGELFF. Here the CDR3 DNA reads TGTGCCAGCAGTATGGACGACAGGGCCACCGGGGAGCTGTTTTTT.

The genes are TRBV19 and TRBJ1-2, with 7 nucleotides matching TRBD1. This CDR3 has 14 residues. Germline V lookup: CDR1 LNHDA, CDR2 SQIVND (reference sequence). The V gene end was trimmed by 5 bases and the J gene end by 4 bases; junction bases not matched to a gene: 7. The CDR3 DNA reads TGTGCCAGTAGTGTACCTCAGGGGGTCTATGGCTACACCTTC. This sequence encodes CASSVPQGVYGYTF.

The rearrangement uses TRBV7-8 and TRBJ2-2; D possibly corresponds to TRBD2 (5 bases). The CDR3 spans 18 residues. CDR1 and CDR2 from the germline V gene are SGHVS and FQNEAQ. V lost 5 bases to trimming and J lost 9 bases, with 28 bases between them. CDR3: CASSPNYFGETEDRELFF. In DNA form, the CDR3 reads TGTGCCAGCAGCCCCAACTATTTCGGGGAAACTGAAGACCGGGAGCTGTTTTTT.

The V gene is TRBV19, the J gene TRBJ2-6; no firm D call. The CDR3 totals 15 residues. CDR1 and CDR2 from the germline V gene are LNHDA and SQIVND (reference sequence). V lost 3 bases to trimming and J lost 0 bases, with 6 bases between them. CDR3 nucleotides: TGTGCCAGTAGTATTGCCAGCTCTGGGGCCAACGTCCTGACTTTC. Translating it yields CASSIASSGANVLTF.

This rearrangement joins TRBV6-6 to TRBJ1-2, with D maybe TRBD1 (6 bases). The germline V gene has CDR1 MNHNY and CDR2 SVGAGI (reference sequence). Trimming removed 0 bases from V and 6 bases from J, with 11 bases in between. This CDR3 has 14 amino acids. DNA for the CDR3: TGTGCCAGCAGTTACTCGGGGGGGCGCAATGGCTACACCTTC. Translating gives CASSYSGGRNGYTF.

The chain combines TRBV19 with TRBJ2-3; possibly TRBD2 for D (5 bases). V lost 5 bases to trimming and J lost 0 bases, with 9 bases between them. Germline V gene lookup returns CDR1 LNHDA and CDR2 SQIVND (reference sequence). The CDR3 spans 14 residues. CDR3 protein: CASSFGDSTDTQYF. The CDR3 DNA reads TGTGCCAGTAGTTTCGGGGATAGCACAGATACGCAGTATTTT.

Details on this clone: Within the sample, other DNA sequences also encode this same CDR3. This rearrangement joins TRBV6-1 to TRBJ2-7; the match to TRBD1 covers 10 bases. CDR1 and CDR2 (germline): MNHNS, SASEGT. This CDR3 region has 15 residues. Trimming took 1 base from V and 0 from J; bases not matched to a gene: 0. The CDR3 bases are TGTGCCAGCAGTGAAGGGACAGGGGGCTCCTACGAGCAGTACTTC. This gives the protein CASSEGTGGSYEQYF.

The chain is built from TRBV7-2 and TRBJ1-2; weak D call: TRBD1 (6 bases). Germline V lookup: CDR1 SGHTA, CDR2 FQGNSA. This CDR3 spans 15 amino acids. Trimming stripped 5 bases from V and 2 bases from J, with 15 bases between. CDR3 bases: TGTGCCAGCAGCGAATACCCGGGACAAAACTATGGCTACACCTTC. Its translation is CASSEYPGQNYGYTF. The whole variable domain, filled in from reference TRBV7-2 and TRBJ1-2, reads GAGVSQSPSNKVTEKGKDVELRCDPISGHTALYWYRQSLGQGLEFLIYFQGNSAPDKSGLPSDRFSAERTGGSVSTLTIQRTQQEDSAVYLCASSEYPGQNYGYTFGSGTRLTVV.